Listed below are T cell receptor beta chains from one sample, sequenced in a study of radiation and T cells in renal cell carcinoma. Here immunoSEQ multiplex PCR was the method, and the copy in TCRdb shows in-frame clones only, minus some. The sample includes tens of thousands of clones, 75% to 90% of them seen just once. This specimen consisted of blood, obtained from a patient whose treatment included radiotherapy and nephrectomy. The source is a woman in her 70s with renal cell carcinoma. CDR3s include the opening cysteine and the closing phenylalanine or tryptophan.

CDR3: CASRMTGEGNTIYF; V: TRBV6-6; J: TRBJ1-3
CDR3: CASSPSLGRRNTIYF; V: TRBV4-3; J: TRBJ1-3
CDR3: CASRATATGTNEKLFF; V: TRBV7-9; J: TRBJ1-4
CDR3: CASSERTGGKPQHF; V: TRBV2; J: TRBJ1-5
CDR3: CASSKGVASRIVTGELFF; V: TRBV21-1; J: TRBJ2-2
CDR3: CASSASSGGATYEQYF; V: TRBV9; J: TRBJ2-7
CDR3: CASSPSGGTDTQYF; V: TRBV5-6; J: TRBJ2-3
CDR3: CASKGANRAAFF; V: TRBV14; J: TRBJ1-1
CDR3: CASSLTSPRSGGNTIYF; V: TRBV5-1; J: TRBJ1-3
CDR3: CAISPGQLNYEQYF; V: TRBV10-3; J: TRBJ2-7
CDR3: CASSLDLPLAGVTGELFF; V: TRBV11-2; J: TRBJ2-2
CDR3: CAILGTGNTEAFF; V: TRBV10-3; J: TRBJ1-1
CDR3: CASSHASGGPQHF; V: TRBV4-2; J: TRBJ1-5
CDR3: CASSSLAPQSDTQYF; V: TRBV5-4; J: TRBJ2-3
CDR3: CASSHTSPAGELFF; V: TRBV7-9; J: TRBJ2-2
CDR3: CASSQVLPNTGELFF; V: TRBV14; J: TRBJ2-2
CDR3: CASSSATNEKLFF; V: TRBV11-2; J: TRBJ1-4
CDR3: CASSYSGTGHYGYTF; V: TRBV6-5; J: TRBJ1-2